These 14 T cell receptor beta chains share one sample of origin, sequenced in a study of PD-L1 blockade in urothelial cancer. Sample time point: pretreatment peripheral blood. Profiling relied on immunoSEQ multiplex PCR, and the TCRdb table lists in-frame clones only, not all of them. Of roughly 63,000 clones in the sample, around 81% are singletons; the top ten hold around 5.7%. Here the sequenced sample was PBMCs, taken around atezolizumab (anti-PD-L1) treatment. Receptor source: a man in his 70s with urothelial cancer.

This clone was observed a handful of times. The chain employs TRBV29-1 and TRBJ1-4; D is uncertain. V dropped 5 bases and J dropped 8 bases, with 6 bases sitting between them. The CDR3 loop spans 10 amino acids. The germline V gene encodes CDR1 SQVTM and CDR2 ANQGSEA. CDR3 coding DNA: TGCAGCGTTCACAAGGAAAAACTGTTTTTT. Protein: CSVHKEKLFF.

The V gene is TRBV4-1, the J gene TRBJ2-5, with a possible D match to TRBD2 (6 bases). This CDR3 contains 15 residues. Germline assignment: CDR1 MGHRA and CDR2 YSYEKL. Trimming removed 0 bases at V and 11 bases at J, with 19 bases between. CDR3 amino acids: CASSQEEMGGRPQYF. The CDR3 DNA reads TGCGCCAGCAGCCAAGAAGAGATGGGGGGACGGCCGCAGTACTTC.

The V and J genes are TRBV19 and TRBJ2-7; possibly TRBD2 for D (7 bases). CDR1 is LNHDA, CDR2 SQIVND, per germline (reference sequence). Trimming took off 6 bases at V and 7 bases at J, with 16 bases between the two ends. This CDR3 comprises 13 residues. For the CDR3, the DNA is TGTGCCAGTAGGGATTTCGAGGGGGGGGAGCAGTACTTC. It translates to CASRDFEGGEQYF.

The chain carries TRBV19 and TRBJ1-1, with 7 bases aligning to TRBD1. From germline, CDR1 is LNHDA and CDR2 SQIVND (reference sequence). This CDR3 spans 15 amino acids. The J segment lost 2 bases and the V segment lost 4 bases, leaving 7 bases of the junction unmatched. The CDR3, as DNA: TGTGCCAGTAGTAGGTGGACAGGATTAAACACTGAAGCTTTCTTT. Translating gives CASSRWTGLNTEAFF.

This clone was seen a few times. This chain connects TRBV5-1 to TRBJ1-1; D unresolved. Germline CDR1 and CDR2: SGHRS and YFSETQ. The CDR3 runs to 14 residues. Trimming removed 0 bases at V and 0 bases at J, with 6 bases between. CDR3 sequence: CASSLDSLNTEAFF. In DNA, the CDR3 is TGCGCCAGCAGCTTGGACAGCTTGAACACTGAAGCTTTCTTT.

This sequence joins TRBV30 and TRBJ2-7, with D possibly being TRBD1 (5 bases). CDR3 size: 13 residues. V was clipped by 0 bases and J by 3 bases, with 9 bases between them. Germline CDR1 is GTSNPN and CDR2 is SVGIG (reference sequence). The CDR3 region is CAWSVNRFYEQYF. CDR3 bases: TGTGCCTGGAGTGTCAACAGGTTCTACGAGCAGTACTTC.

In nucleotides, the CDR3 is TGTGCCAGCAGTGATTTGACAGGGTGCTATGGCTACACCTTC. Amino acids: CASSDLTGCYGYTF. The rearrangement links TRBV6-4 to TRBJ1-2; 7 positions agree with TRBD1. Germline CDR1 is MRHNA and CDR2 is SNTAGT. The CDR3 is 14 residues long. The V and J ends lost 3 bases and 4 bases, in that order; junction bases with no gene match: 5.

The chain links TRBV19 to TRBJ1-5, with a weak D call TRBD1 (6 bases). Germline V gene lookup returns CDR1 LNHDA and CDR2 SQIVND (reference sequence). V was trimmed by 5 bases and J by 2 bases, leaving 16 bases between them. The length of the CDR3 is 16 residues. The DNA of the CDR3 is TGTGCCAGTAGTCCTCCACAGGGAAGAGGCAATCAGCCCCAGCATTTT. Translation gives CASSPPQGRGNQPQHF.

This rearrangement joins TRBV2 to TRBJ1-5; perhaps TRBD1 as D (6 bases). This CDR3 region has 12 residues. The V gene's germline CDR1 is SNHLY and CDR2 FYNNEI. Between the trimmed V and J ends, which lost 10 bases and 14 bases, there was a span of 21 bases. The CDR3 loop reads CATGQQSSVKHF. As DNA, the CDR3 is TGTGCCACCGGACAGCAGAGTAGTGTGAAGCATTTT.

This sequence joins TRBV9 and TRBJ2-5; 7 positions match TRBD1. Germline-derived CDR1 and CDR2 are SGDLS and YYNGEE. Trimming cost V 4 bases and J 2 bases; bases outside gene matches: 11. The CDR3 runs to 16 residues. CDR3 in amino acids: CASSPQGTTGQETQYF. The CDR3 DNA reads TGTGCCAGCAGCCCCCAGGGGACGACAGGGCAAGAGACCCAGTACTTC.

The chain couples TRBV9 to TRBJ2-5; TRBD1 matches at 7 bases. Germline CDR1 SGDLS, CDR2 YYNGEE. The J segment lost 1 base and the V segment lost 5 bases, leaving 26 bases of the junction unmatched. CDR3 size: 21 residues. CDR3 coding DNA: TGTGCCAGCAGTCGTAGCTTGGGTGGGAGCCCCCCCAGGGGGTCCCAAGAGACCCAGTACTTC. Residues: CASSRSLGGSPPRGSQETQYF. Together with reference TRBV9 and TRBJ2-5, the CDR3 gives the full variable domain: DSGVTQTPKHLITATGQRVTLRCSPRSGDLSVYWYQQSLDQGLQFLIQYYNGEERAKGNILERFSAQQFPDLHSELNLSSLELGDSALYFCASSRSLGGSPPRGSQETQYFGPGTRLLVL.

This clone has more than one count but fewer than ten. The chain is built from TRBV15 and TRBJ2-5, with D uncertain. Germline V lookup: CDR1 LNHNV, CDR2 YYDKDF (reference sequence). Trimming took off 1 base at V and 4 bases at J, with 4 bases between the two ends. This CDR3 is built from 12 residues. The CDR3 region is CATSRGPETQYF. DNA for the CDR3: TGTGCCACCAGCAGAGGGCCAGAGACCCAGTACTTC.

The chain is built from TRBV4-1 and TRBJ2-3; 7 nucleotides line up with TRBD1. With 1 base clipped from V and 6 bases from J, the junction kept 13 bases outside the gene matches. Looked up from germline, CDR1 is MGHRA and CDR2 is YSYEKL. The CDR3 extends over 17 amino acids. As DNA, the CDR3 is TGCGCCAGCAGCCAAGCGGGGACAGCCCAACTAAAGGATACGCAGTATTTT. Residues: CASSQAGTAQLKDTQYF.

The genes are TRBV5-5 and TRBJ2-3, with D possibly being TRBD2 (5 bases). V was trimmed by 1 base and J by 6 bases, leaving 18 bases between them. This CDR3 region has 16 residues. Germline CDR1 reads SGHKS; CDR2 reads YYEKEE (reference sequence). In DNA, the CDR3 is TGTGCCAGCAGCTTGAGGTCAGGTGAGGGATGGGATACGCAGTATTTT. It encodes CASSLRSGEGWDTQYF.